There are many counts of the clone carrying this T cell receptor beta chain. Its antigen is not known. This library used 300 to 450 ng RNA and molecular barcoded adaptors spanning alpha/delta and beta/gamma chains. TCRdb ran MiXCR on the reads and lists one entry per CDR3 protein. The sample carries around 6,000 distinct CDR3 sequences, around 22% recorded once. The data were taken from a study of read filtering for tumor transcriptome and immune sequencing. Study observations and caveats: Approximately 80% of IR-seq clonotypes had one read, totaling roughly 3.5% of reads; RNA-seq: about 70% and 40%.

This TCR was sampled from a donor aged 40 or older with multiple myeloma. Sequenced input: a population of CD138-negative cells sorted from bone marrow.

This CDR3 is CSVAPQNTEAFF. CDR3 nucleotides: TGCAGCGTAGCCCCACAGAACACTGAAGCTTTCTTT. V is TRBV29-1 and J is TRBJ1-1; D remains ambiguous. This CDR3 contains 12 residues. V lost 6 bases and J lost 1, with 9 bases in between. The germline CDR1 and CDR2 sequences are SQVTM and ANQGSEA.